This section outlines one TCR beta chain sequence together with its context. Its antigen is as yet unknown. This entry is derived from a study of T-cell reconstitution after alpha-beta-depleted transplantation in children. Molecular barcoding with unique molecular identifiers was used for the TCRbeta library. One entry per CDR3 protein, called by TCRdb with MiXCR from the PCR reads. The sample records about 980,000 distinct CDR3 sequences, about 29% being singletons. Between the trimmed V and J ends, which lost 5 bases and 12 bases, there was a span of 20 bases. Germline CDR1 and CDR2: DFQATT and SNEGSKA (reference sequence). The CDR3 loop spans 14 amino acids. Overall study results and limits: Surviving recipient T cells and thymic progenitors underlay high day-60 TCRbeta diversity in some patients. Two months or so post-transplant, alpha-beta T cells reportedly derived from several hundred expanded graft clones. T-cell counts and diversity were attributed mostly to newly produced T cells one year after transplant.

The rearrangement uses TRBV20-1 and TRBJ1-6; maybe TRBD1 (6 bases). The TCR originated in a boy less than two years old who had a stem cell transplant for SCID, so the T cells may come from the graft donor. The specimen comprised PBMCs, mostly from graft donor cells, sampled 360 days after TCRalphabeta/CD19-depleted stem cell transplant. Written as DNA, the CDR3 is TGCAGTGCTCGCACCGGGACAAAAGGTGGACCCCTCCACTTT. It encodes CSARTGTKGGPLHF.